This TCR beta chain was profiled in a study of beta chain features in type 1 diabetes. Regarding the study as a whole: Within each of all four CD4+ subsets, Type 1 diabetes patients had TCRB CDR3s that were moderately but significantly shorter. cDNA-based sequencing might over-represent cells highly expressing TCR.

The CDR3 loop spans 14 amino acids. Germline CDR1 SNHLY, CDR2 FYNNEI. After removal of 6 bases from V and 8 bases from J, the junction contained 10 bases not matched to a gene. Investigators reverse transcribed all isolated RNA, so they sequenced expressed TCRB transcripts. Produced via immunoSEQ multiplex PCR; TCRdb's table is partial and in-frame only. The sample holds fewer than 900,000 clones; under 20% are singletons and the top ten take 0.02% to 0.03%. A note on this clone: Its specificity is not known.

By way of CD45RO/CCR7/CD25/CD127/CD95/CD27, the CD4+ regulatory, stem cell-like memory, central memory and naive cells were sorted. The sample was naive CD4+ T cells from blood. This chain connects TRBV2 to TRBJ1-2, with 9 bases that match TRBD1. This clonotype was sampled from a young woman in good health. CDR3 sequence: CASREQGARGGYTF. In DNA form, the CDR3 reads TGTGCCAGCAGGGAACAGGGGGCGCGAGGCGGCTACACCTTC.